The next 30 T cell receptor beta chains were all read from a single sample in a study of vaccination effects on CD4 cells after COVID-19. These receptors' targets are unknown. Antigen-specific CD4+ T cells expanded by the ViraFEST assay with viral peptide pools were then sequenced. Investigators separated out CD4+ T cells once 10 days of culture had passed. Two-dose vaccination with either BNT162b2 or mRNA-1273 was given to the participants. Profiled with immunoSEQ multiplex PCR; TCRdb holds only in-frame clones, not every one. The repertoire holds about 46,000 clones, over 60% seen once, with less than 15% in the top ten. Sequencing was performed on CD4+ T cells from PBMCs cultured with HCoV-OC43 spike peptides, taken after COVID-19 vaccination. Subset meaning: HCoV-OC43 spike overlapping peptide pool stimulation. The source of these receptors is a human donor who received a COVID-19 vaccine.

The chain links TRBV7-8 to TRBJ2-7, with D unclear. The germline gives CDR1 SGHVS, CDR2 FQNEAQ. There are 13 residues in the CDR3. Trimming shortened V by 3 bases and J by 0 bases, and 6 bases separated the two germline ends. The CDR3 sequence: CASSFDPSYEQYF. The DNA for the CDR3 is TGTGCCAGCAGCTTTGACCCCTCCTACGAGCAGTACTTC.

The CDR3 protein is CASSAGLAGETGELFF. The DNA for the CDR3 is TGTGCCAGCAGCGCTGGACTAGCGGGAGAGACCGGGGAGCTGTTTTTT. This rearrangement joins TRBV5-4 to TRBJ2-2; 13 positions agree with TRBD2. The germline CDR1 and CDR2 sequences are SGHNT and YYREEE (reference sequence). The CDR3 runs 16 residues. With V trimmed by 4 bases and J by 5 bases, 5 bases remained unmatched.

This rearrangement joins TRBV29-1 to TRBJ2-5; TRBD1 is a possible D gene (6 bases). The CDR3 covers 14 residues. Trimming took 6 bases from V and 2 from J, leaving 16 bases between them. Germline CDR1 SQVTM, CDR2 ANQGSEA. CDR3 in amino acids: CSVVGQGQQETQYF. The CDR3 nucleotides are TGCAGCGTGGTGGGACAAGGCCAACAAGAGACCCAGTACTTC.

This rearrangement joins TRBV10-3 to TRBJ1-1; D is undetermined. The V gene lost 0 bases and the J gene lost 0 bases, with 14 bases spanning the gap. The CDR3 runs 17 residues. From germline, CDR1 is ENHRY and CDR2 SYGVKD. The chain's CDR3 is CAISESLEASMNTEAFF. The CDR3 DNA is TGTGCCATCAGTGAGTCGTTGGAGGCGAGCATGAACACTGAAGCTTTCTTT.

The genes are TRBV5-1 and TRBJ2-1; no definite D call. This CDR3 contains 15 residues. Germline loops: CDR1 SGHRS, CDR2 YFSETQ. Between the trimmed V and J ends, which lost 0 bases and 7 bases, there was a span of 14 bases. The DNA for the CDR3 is TGCGCCAGCAGCTTGGGTGACACGGACGTAAATGAGCAGTTCTTC. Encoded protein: CASSLGDTDVNEQFF.

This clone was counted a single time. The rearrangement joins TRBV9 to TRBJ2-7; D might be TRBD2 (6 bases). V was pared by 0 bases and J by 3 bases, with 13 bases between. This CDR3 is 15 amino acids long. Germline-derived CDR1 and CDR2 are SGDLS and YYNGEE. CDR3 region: CASSVGEGRYYEQYF. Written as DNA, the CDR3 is TGTGCCAGCAGCGTAGGAGAGGGGAGGTACTACGAGCAGTACTTC.

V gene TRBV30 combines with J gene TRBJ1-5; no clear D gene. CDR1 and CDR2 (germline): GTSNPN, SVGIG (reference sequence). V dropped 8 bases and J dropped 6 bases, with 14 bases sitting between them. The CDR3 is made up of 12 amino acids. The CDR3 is CAGQEEGQPQHF. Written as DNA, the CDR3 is TGTGCCGGTCAGGAAGAGGGTCAGCCCCAGCATTTT.

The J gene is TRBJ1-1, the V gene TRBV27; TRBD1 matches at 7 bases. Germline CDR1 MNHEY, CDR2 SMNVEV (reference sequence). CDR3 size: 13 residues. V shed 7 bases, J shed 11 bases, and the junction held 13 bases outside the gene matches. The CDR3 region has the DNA TGTGCCAGCATATCGAACAGGGGTCTGGGGGCTTTCTTT. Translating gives CASISNRGLGAFF.

DNA for the CDR3: TGTGCCAGCAGTGATGCGCAGACCTACGAGCAGTACTTC. Translation gives CASSDAQTYEQYF. This chain uses TRBV6-1 with TRBJ2-7; D is undetermined. The germline V and J ends were trimmed by 3 bases and 2 bases, with 8 bases remaining between them. Germline CDR1 and CDR2: MNHNS and SASEGT. This CDR3 is 13 amino acids long.

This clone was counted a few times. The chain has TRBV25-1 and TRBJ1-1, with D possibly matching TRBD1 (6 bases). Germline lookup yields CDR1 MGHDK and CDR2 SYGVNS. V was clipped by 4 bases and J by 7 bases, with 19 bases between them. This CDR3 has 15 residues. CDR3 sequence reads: CASSALRGSWDEAFF. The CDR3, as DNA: TGTGCCAGCAGTGCCCTAAGGGGGTCATGGGATGAAGCTTTCTTT.

DNA of the CDR3: TGCGCCAGCAGGGCAGACGGCGGGGAGACCCAGTACTTC. Encoded protein: CASRADGGETQYF. The V gene is TRBV5-1, the J gene TRBJ2-5; D may be TRBD2 (5 bases). CDR1 and CDR2 from the germline V gene are SGHRS and YFSETQ. The CDR3 length is 13 residues. The ends were cut back, 5 bases at V and 5 bases at J, with 13 bases in the middle.

CDR3 in amino acids: CASSLSLQETQYF. The CDR3, as DNA: TGCGCCAGCAGCTTGTCCCTCCAAGAGACCCAGTACTTC. The chain has TRBV5-1 and TRBJ2-5; no clear D. The germline V gene encodes CDR1 SGHRS and CDR2 YFSETQ. The CDR3 is 13 residues long. V gave up 1 base and J gave up 1 base, with 5 bases separating them.

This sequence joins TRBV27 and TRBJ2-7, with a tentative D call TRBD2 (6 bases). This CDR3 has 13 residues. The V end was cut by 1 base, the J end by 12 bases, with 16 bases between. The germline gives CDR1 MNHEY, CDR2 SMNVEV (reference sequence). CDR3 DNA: TGTGCCAGCAGTTTATTGGGCGGGATAGCGCTGTACTTC. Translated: CASSLLGGIALYF.

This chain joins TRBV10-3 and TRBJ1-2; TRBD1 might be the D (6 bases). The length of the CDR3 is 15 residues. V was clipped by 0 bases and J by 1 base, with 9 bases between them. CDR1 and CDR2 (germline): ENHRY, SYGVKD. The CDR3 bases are TGTGCCATCAGTGAGTCGGGGGGCATTAACTATGGCTACACCTTC. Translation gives CAISESGGINYGYTF.

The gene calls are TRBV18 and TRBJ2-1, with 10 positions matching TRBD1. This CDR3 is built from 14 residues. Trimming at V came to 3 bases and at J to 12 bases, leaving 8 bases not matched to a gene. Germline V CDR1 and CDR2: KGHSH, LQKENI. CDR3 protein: CASSPDRGPGPQFF. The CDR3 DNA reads TGTGCCAGCTCACCCGACAGGGGGCCAGGGCCGCAGTTCTTC.

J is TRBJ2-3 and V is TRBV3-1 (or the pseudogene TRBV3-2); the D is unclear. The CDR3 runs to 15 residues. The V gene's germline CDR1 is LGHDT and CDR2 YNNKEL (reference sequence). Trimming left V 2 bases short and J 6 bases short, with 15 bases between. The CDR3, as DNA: TGTGCCAGCAGCCAACCCCGGGCTAGGACGGATACGCAGTATTTT. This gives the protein CASSQPRARTDTQYF.

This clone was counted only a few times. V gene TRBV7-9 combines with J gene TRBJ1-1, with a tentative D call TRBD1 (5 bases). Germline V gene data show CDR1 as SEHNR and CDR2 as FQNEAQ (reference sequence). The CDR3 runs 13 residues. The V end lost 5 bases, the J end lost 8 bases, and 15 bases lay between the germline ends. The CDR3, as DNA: TGTGCCAGCAGCCCCCCGGTGAAGGGGGAAGCTTTCTTT. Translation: CASSPPVKGEAFF.

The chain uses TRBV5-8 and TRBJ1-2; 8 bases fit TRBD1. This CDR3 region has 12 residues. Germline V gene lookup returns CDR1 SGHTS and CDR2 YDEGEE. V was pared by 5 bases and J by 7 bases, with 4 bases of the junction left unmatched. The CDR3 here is CASSPDRAGYTF. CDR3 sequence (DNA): TGTGCCAGCAGTCCGGACAGGGCTGGCTACACCTTC. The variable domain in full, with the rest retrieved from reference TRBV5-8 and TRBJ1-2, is EAGVTQSPTHLIKTRGQQATLRCSPISGHTSVYWYQQALGLGLQFLLWYDEGEERNRGNFPPRFSGRQFPNYSSELNVNALELEDSALYLCASSPDRAGYTFGSGTRLTVV.

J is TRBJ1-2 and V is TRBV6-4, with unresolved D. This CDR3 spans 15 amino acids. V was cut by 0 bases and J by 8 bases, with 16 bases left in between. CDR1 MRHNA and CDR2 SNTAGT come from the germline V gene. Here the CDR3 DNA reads TGTGCCAGCAGTGACTCGATGGAACCTATGGGGGGCTACACCTTC. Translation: CASSDSMEPMGGYTF.

CDR3 nucleotide sequence: TGTGCCAGCAGCATTACTAGCGGGAGTTACTGGGGCAATGAGCAGTTCTTC. It encodes CASSITSGSYWGNEQFF. V is TRBV5-8 and J is TRBJ2-1; 11 bases map to TRBD2. Germline CDR1 and CDR2: SGHTS and YDEGEE. Trimming at V came to 4 bases and at J to 6 bases, leaving 12 bases not matched to a gene. CDR3 size: 17 residues.

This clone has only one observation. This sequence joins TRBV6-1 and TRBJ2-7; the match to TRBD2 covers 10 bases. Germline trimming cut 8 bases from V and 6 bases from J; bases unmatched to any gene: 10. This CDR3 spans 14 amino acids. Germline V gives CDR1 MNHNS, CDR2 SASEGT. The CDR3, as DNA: TGTGCCAGCTCCACCGGGACTAGCGACCCCGAGCAGTACTTC. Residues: CASSTGTSDPEQYF.

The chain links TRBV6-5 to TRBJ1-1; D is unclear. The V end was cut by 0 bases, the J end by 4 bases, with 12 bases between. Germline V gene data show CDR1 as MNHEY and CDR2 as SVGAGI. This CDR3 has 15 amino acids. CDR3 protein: CASSYSRRPTTEAFF. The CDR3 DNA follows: TGTGCCAGCAGTTACTCGCGAAGGCCGACCACTGAAGCTTTCTTT.

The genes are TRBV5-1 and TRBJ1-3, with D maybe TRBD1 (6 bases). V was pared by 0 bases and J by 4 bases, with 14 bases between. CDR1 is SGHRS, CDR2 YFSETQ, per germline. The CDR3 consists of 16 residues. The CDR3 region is CASSLEAADRGNTIYF. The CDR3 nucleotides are TGCGCCAGCAGCTTGGAAGCGGCGGACAGAGGAAACACCATATATTTT.

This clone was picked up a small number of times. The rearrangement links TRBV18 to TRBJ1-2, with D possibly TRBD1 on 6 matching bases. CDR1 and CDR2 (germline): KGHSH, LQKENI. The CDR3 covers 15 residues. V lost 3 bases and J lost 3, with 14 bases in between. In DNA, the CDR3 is TGTGCCAGCTCACCCTCAACAGGGTTGGACTATGGCTACACCTTC. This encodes CASSPSTGLDYGYTF.

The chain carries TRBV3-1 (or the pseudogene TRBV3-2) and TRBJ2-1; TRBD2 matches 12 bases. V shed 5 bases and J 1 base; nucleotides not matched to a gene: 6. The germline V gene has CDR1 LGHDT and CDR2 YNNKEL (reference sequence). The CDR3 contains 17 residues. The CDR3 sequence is CASSSWTSGISYNEQFF. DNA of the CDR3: TGTGCCAGCAGCTCGTGGACTAGCGGGATTTCCTACAATGAGCAGTTCTTC.

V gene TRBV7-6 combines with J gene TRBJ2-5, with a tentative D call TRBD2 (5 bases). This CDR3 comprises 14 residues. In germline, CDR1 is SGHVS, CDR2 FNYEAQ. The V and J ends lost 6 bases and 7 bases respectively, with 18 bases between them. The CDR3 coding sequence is TGTGCCAGCAGTACACTGACGGGAATGGGGACCCAGTACTTC. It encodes CASSTLTGMGTQYF.

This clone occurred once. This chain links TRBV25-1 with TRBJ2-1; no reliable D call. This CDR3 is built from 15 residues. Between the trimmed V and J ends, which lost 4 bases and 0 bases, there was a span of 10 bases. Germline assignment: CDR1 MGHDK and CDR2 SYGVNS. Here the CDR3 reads CASSASSPSYNEQFF. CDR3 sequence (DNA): TGTGCCAGCAGTGCCTCCTCCCCCTCCTACAATGAGCAGTTCTTC.

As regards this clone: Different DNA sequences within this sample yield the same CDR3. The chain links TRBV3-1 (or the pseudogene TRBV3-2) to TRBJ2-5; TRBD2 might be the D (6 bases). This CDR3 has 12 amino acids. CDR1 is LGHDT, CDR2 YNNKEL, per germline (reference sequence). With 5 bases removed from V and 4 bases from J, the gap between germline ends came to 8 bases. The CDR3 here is CASSTGLETQYF. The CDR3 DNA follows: TGTGCCAGCAGCACGGGACTAGAGACCCAGTACTTC.

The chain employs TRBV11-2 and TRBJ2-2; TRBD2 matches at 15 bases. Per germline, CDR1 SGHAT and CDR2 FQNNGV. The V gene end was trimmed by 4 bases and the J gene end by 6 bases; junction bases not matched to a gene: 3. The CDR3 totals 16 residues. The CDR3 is CASSSRTSGGAGELFF. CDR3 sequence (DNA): TGTGCCAGCAGCTCGAGGACTAGCGGGGGGGCCGGGGAGCTGTTTTTT.

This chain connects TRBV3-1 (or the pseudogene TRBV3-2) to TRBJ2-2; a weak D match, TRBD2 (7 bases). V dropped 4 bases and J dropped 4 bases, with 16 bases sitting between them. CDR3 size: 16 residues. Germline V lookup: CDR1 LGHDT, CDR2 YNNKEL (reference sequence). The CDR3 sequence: CASSLKGGGFTGELFF. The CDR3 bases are TGTGCCAGCAGCCTCAAAGGGGGGGGCTTCACCGGGGAGCTGTTTTTT.